These 13 T cell receptor beta chains originate from one sample sequenced in a study of shared clonotypes between healthy human individuals. Naive CD8 cells, CD45RO-negative and positively selected for CCR7, excluded terminally differentiated effector memory CD45RA+ cells. Clones were sequenced by immunoSEQ multiplex PCR, and TCRdb holds only the in-frame ones, with some missing. This sample carries about 1.9 million clones, approximately 92% of them seen once, and the ten largest clones take more than 1.5%. Input material: naive CD8+ T cells from PBMCs. The origin of the receptors is a man aged 18 to 35 in good health. Some clones in this sample may be carry-over from other donors' samples.

The gene calls are TRBV28 and TRBJ1-1, with D perhaps TRBD1 (5 bases). Germline-derived CDR1 and CDR2 are MDHEN and SYDVKM. V was shortened by 3 bases and J by 0 bases, with 11 bases between the two germline ends. This CDR3 region has 15 residues. CDR3 in amino acids: CASSLLGLMNTEAFF. CDR3 bases: TGTGCCAGCAGTTTGTTGGGACTCATGAACACTGAAGCTTTCTTT.

The chain employs TRBV7-8 and TRBJ2-7; D is unclear. The CDR3 totals 14 residues. Germline V gene data show CDR1 as SGHVS and CDR2 as FQNEAQ. The V end lost 0 bases, the J end lost 5 bases, and 11 bases lay between the germline ends. The CDR3 region is CASSLAHLPHEQYF. DNA for the CDR3: TGTGCCAGCAGCTTAGCCCATCTCCCCCACGAGCAGTACTTC.

V and J are TRBV6-5 and TRBJ1-1; D perhaps matches TRBD1 (6 bases). Germline CDR1 is MNHEY and CDR2 is SVGAGI. The germline V and J ends were trimmed by 2 bases and 6 bases, with 16 bases remaining between them. The CDR3 runs to 15 residues. CDR3 sequence reads: CASSYTARGEAEAFF. The DNA for the CDR3 is TGTGCCAGCAGTTACACAGCCAGGGGAGAAGCTGAAGCTTTCTTT.

This chain joins TRBV4-1 and TRBJ2-7; D gene unclear. V was shortened by 3 bases and J by 1 base, with 10 bases between the two germline ends. CDR1 and CDR2 (germline): MGHRA, YSYEKL. CDR3 size: 14 residues. The CDR3 region has the DNA TGCGCCAGCAGCCATCCCGACGGTTCCTACGAGCAGTACTTC. This gives the protein CASSHPDGSYEQYF.

The chain has TRBV7-9 and TRBJ1-5, with D possibly matching TRBD1 (6 bases). The CDR3 runs 18 residues. Trimming shortened V by 3 bases and J by 7 bases, and 25 bases separated the two germline ends. Germline CDR1 and CDR2: SEHNR and FQNEAQ (reference sequence). The CDR3 sequence: CASSLGFSGDGTRQPQHF. CDR3 bases: TGTGCCAGCAGCTTGGGGTTTTCGGGGGATGGGACACGACAGCCCCAGCATTTT.

The CDR3 here is CASSYASGYEQFF. CDR3 DNA: TGTGCCAGCAGTTACGCTAGCGGGTATGAGCAGTTCTTC. The chain uses TRBV6-5 and TRBJ2-1, with 8 positions matching TRBD2. Per the germline V gene, CDR1 is MNHEY and CDR2 is SVGAGI. The CDR3 covers 13 residues. V shed 2 bases, J shed 8 bases, and the junction held 2 bases outside the gene matches.

V gene TRBV27 combines with J gene TRBJ2-7, with D possibly matching TRBD2 (5 bases). V lost 2 bases and J lost 3, with 11 bases in between. The CDR3 runs to 14 residues. Germline V CDR1 and CDR2: MNHEY, SMNVEV (reference sequence). Written as DNA, the CDR3 is TGTGCCAGCAGTTTAGGCGCCCGGGGCTACGAGCAGTACTTC. This sequence encodes CASSLGARGYEQYF.

The chain employs TRBV9 and TRBJ2-5; D is unresolved. Germline V gene lookup returns CDR1 SGDLS and CDR2 YYNGEE. The CDR3 is 13 residues long. With 6 bases removed from V and 5 bases from J, the gap between germline ends came to 14 bases. CDR3 region: CASNMDGWETQYF. In DNA, the CDR3 is TGTGCCAGCAACATGGACGGCTGGGAGACCCAGTACTTC.

CDR3 sequence (DNA): TGTGCCAGCAGCATGGACAGGAACACTGAAGCTTTCTTT. Residues: CASSMDRNTEAFF. The gene calls are TRBV7-9 and TRBJ1-1; a weak D match, TRBD1 (6 bases). Germline CDR1 is SEHNR and CDR2 is FQNEAQ (reference sequence). The V end was cut by 5 bases, the J end by 1 base, with 8 bases between. The CDR3 sequence is 13 residues long. The entire variable domain, with the rest obtained from reference TRBV7-9 and TRBJ1-1, is as follows: DTGVSQNPRHKITKRGQNVTFRCDPISEHNRLYWYRQTLGQGPEFLTYFQNEAQLEKSRLLSDRFSAERPKGSFSTLEIQRTEQGDSAMYLCASSMDRNTEAFFGQGTRLTVV.

This CDR3 reads CASSDNVRQGRGYEQYF. CDR3 DNA sequence: TGTGCCAGCAGTGACAATGTGAGACAGGGCCGAGGGTACGAGCAGTACTTC. The V gene is TRBV2, the J gene TRBJ2-7, with 7 bases lining up with TRBD1. CDR1 is SNHLY and CDR2 is FYNNEI in the germline V gene. J lost 4 bases, V lost 3 bases, and 15 bases had no gene match. The CDR3 has 17 residues.

The chain recombines TRBV27 with TRBJ1-5, with D perhaps TRBD1 (5 bases). CDR3 length equals 15 residues. In germline, CDR1 is MNHEY, CDR2 SMNVEV (reference sequence). V dropped 5 bases and J dropped 0 bases, with 11 bases sitting between them. For the CDR3, the DNA is TGTGCCAGCAGTGCCCGACAGTTTAGCAATCAGCCCCAGCATTTT. It translates to CASSARQFSNQPQHF.

This sequence joins TRBV5-1 and TRBJ2-7, with 10 bases fitting TRBD1. CDR1 and CDR2 from the germline V gene are SGHRS and YFSETQ. CDR3 length equals 17 residues. Germline trimming cut 2 bases from V and 0 bases from J; bases unmatched to any gene: 8. The DNA of the CDR3 is TGCGCCAGCAGCTTCAACCGACAGGGGGCTACCTCCTACGAGCAGTACTTC. Translated: CASSFNRQGATSYEQYF.

The chain uses TRBV5-5 and TRBJ2-6, with D maybe TRBD1 (6 bases). The CDR3 is made up of 18 amino acids. CDR1 is SGHKS and CDR2 is YYEKEE in the germline V gene (reference sequence). Trimming pared 2 bases from V and 0 bases from J, leaving 15 bases between. CDR3 sequence reads: CASSFSARGLSGANVLTF. The CDR3 DNA reads TGTGCCAGCAGCTTTTCGGCCAGGGGCCTCTCTGGGGCCAACGTCCTGACTTTC.